These 29 T cell receptor beta chains came from one sample sequenced in a study of tumor-infiltrating lymphocytes in primary liver carcinoma. The researchers produced TCR beta cDNA from approximately 540 ng total RNA with a constant-region primer. Each TCR beta library was derived from three nested multiplex PCR rounds that employed slightly modified ARM-PCR. The first two PCR rounds used TRBV1-TRBV30 forward primers with a C-beta reverse primer, 10 to 11 cycles each. TCRdb called the multiplex PCR reads again in MiXCR, with one record for every CDR3 protein. The table lists 100,000 or so distinct CDR3 sequences, 55% to 80% of them singletons. Joint extraction of RNA and DNA used roughly 19-32 mg of bulk tissue that was unsorted. Sequenced material: liver tumor tissue from sampling region 2. Regarding subset: tumor region T2, inferior pole. The receptors derive from a woman between 55 and 75 years old with primary liver carcinoma and hepatitis B virus infection.

With regard to this clonotype: The conserved closing phenylalanine or tryptophan is absent in this CDR3, likely reflecting a read error. The DNA is omitted, as the CDR3 cannot be located on it reliably, and the CDR3 follows TCRdb's listing. The chain recombines TRBV6-6 with TRBJ2-3; the table's D call of TRBD2 was not tested on the DNA. Germline CDR1 reads MNHNY; CDR2 reads SVGAGI (reference sequence). The length of the CDR3 is 17 amino acids, counting both ends. The CDR3: CASSLQRLAASTDTQCY.

This clonotype was counted at least ten times. This chain links TRBV5-4 with TRBJ2-5, with TRBD1 matching over 9 bases. V was clipped by 4 bases and J by 3 bases; unmatched bases: 7. This CDR3 is built from 15 residues. Germline V gene lookup returns CDR1 SGHNT and CDR2 YYREEE (reference sequence). The CDR3: CASSPDRGIKETQYF. DNA for the CDR3: TGTGCCAGCAGCCCCGACAGGGGGATCAAAGAGACCCAGTACTTC.

Comments on this clonotype: A read error is possible here, since a much larger clone lies one base away. This sequence joins TRBV28 and TRBJ2-2, with D maybe TRBD2 (5 bases). The CDR3 spans 13 residues. The germline V gene encodes CDR1 MDHEN and CDR2 SYDVKM. The CDR3 sequence is CASRWTGTGELLF. In DNA, the CDR3 is TGTGCCAGCAGATGGACGGGCACCGGGGAGCTGTTATTT. The entire variable domain, with the rest obtained from reference TRBV28 and TRBJ2-2, is as follows: DVKVTQSSRYLVKRTGEKVFLECVQDMDHENMFWYRQDPGLGLRLIYFSYDVKMKEKGDIPEGYSVSREKKERFSLILESASTNQTSMYLCASRWTGTGELLFGEGSRLTVL.

Of note for this clonotype: The junction shows a germline mismatch at one end, possibly a read error. This sequence joins TRBV11-2 and TRBJ2-1; 14 bases line up with TRBD2. In germline, CDR1 is SGHAT, CDR2 FQNNGV. The CDR3 consists of 17 residues. The CDR3 DNA is TGTGCCAGCAGTAGGAGACTAGCGGGAGGGCCGAGGGATGAGCACTTCTTC. As protein: CASSRRLAGGPRDEHFF.

This clonotype was seen a handful of times. A much bigger clone sits one base away, suggesting this may be a read error. V and J are TRBV29-1 and TRBJ2-3; 10 bases are shared with TRBD2. Germline V gene data show CDR1 as SQVTM and CDR2 as ANQGSEA. CDR3 length: 13 amino acids. Trimming removed 3 bases from V and 8 bases from J; junction bases left unmatched: 5. CDR3 sequence: CSVEASGRGTQYF. The CDR3 coding sequence is TGCAGCGTTGAGGCTAGCGGGAGAGGTACGCAGTATTTT.

With regard to this clonotype: An end of the junction does not agree with germline; a read error may underlie this. This chain links TRBV11-2 with TRBJ2-1, with D tentatively TRBD2 (5 bases). The germline V gene has CDR1 SGHAT and CDR2 FQNNGV. CDR3 length equals 17 residues. CDR3 sequence: CASSLRPGWRFYSEQFF. For the CDR3, the DNA is TGTGCCAGCAGCTTACGACCGGGATGGAGATTCTACAGTGAGCAGTTCTTC.

As regards this clonotype: This may be a read error, as it is one base from a much larger clone. The chain links TRBV5-1 to TRBJ2-5; D remains ambiguous. The V gene's germline CDR1 is SGHRS and CDR2 YFSETQ. This CDR3 region has 12 residues. The CDR3 is CPSSLAEETQYF. CDR3 bases: TGCCCCAGCAGCCTCGCGGAAGAGACCCAGTACTTC.

For this clonotype: Mismatch with germline at one junction end may stem from a read error. V usage is TRBV11-2 and J usage is TRBJ2-1, with a weak D call TRBD2 (5 bases). The CDR3 consists of 14 residues. Germline V gives CDR1 SGHAT, CDR2 FQNNGV. CDR3 in amino acids: CAGSPDSRYRKQFF. The CDR3 DNA reads TGTGCCGGCAGTCCGGACTCGAGGTATAGAAAGCAGTTCTTC.

Note on this clonotype: A read error may explain this, as a much larger clone is one base away. V and J are TRBV6-2 or TRBV6-3 and TRBJ2-1; 7 positions match TRBD2. Germline CDR1 is MNHEY and CDR2 is SVGEGT. The CDR3 totals 14 residues. In DNA, the CDR3 is TGTGCCAGCAGTTGGGGGGGGTCCTACAATGAGCAGTCCTTC. Its translation: CASSWGGSYNEQSF.

The chain couples TRBV29-1 to TRBJ2-1; TRBD2 might be the D (5 bases). Germline CDR1 reads SQVTM; CDR2 reads ANQGSEA. The CDR3 length is 14 residues. Trimming took 3 bases from V and 7 from J, leaving 16 bases between them. The CDR3 loop is CSVEPSGSMNEQFF. The CDR3 DNA reads TGCAGCGTTGAGCCCAGTGGGAGTATGAATGAGCAGTTCTTC.

This clonotype has just one count. This chain links TRBV6-1 with TRBJ2-1, with TRBD2 matching 12 bases. J was trimmed by 8 bases and V by 8 bases; bases with no gene match: 16. In germline, CDR1 is MNHNS, CDR2 SASEGT. CDR3 length equals 17 residues. CDR3 region: CASDFLTSGSDGDEQFF. The CDR3 DNA sequence: TGTGCCAGCGACTTCCTGACTAGCGGGAGCGACGGGGATGAGCAGTTCTTC.

This clonotype appeared many times. The rearrangement links TRBV5-1 to TRBJ2-2, with D perhaps TRBD1 (6 bases). Per the germline V gene, CDR1 is SGHRS and CDR2 is YFSETQ. The CDR3 totals 15 residues. With 2 bases removed from V and 4 bases from J, the gap between germline ends came to 12 bases. For the CDR3, the DNA is TGCGCCAGCAGCTTAGGACAGAGAAGCACCGGGGAGCTGTTTTTT. Translation gives CASSLGQRSTGELFF.

This clonotype was detected once. This sequence may be a read error, since a much larger clone differs from it by one base. The gene calls are TRBV28 and TRBJ1-2; D perhaps matches TRBD1 (6 bases). Trimming removed 10 bases at V and 1 base at J, with 16 bases between. The V gene's germline CDR1 is MDHEN and CDR2 SYDVKM. The CDR3 totals 14 residues. The CDR3 bases are TGTGCCATCAGCTACAGGGCAGTTAACTATGGCTACACCTTC. It encodes CAISYRAVNYGYTF.

Note on this clonotype: At one boundary the junction diverges from the germline segment, which might be a read error. The V call is TRBV11-2, the J call TRBJ2-1; possibly TRBD2 for D (5 bases). The CDR3 runs 15 residues. Germline values: CDR1 SGHAT, CDR2 FQNNGV. This CDR3 is CPSGLPGLWDNEQFF. In DNA, the CDR3 is TGCCCCAGCGGCTTGCCGGGATTATGGGACAATGAGCAGTTCTTC.

This clonotype was recorded at least ten times. The chain couples TRBV29-1 to TRBJ2-4; TRBD2 aligns across 11 bases. CDR1 is SQVTM and CDR2 is ANQGSEA in the germline V gene. The CDR3 spans 13 residues. V was pared by 3 bases and J by 6 bases, with 1 base of the junction left unmatched. This chain's CDR3 is CSVEGTSGNIQYF. The CDR3 region has the DNA TGCAGCGTTGAGGGGACTAGCGGAAACATTCAGTACTTC.

Concerning this clonotype: No conserved phenylalanine or tryptophan is present at the end of the CDR3, so a read error is the likely explanation. The chain is built from TRBV11-2 and TRBJ2-1; unclear D gene. Germline V gene data show CDR1 as SGHAT and CDR2 as FQNNGV. The ends were cut back, 1 base at V and 9 bases at J, with 16 bases in the middle. The CDR3 extends over 15 amino acids. The CDR3 coding sequence is TGTGCCAGCAGCTTAGCTCGCCAGCACGGCAGTGAGCAGTTCCTC. It yields the protein CASSLARQHGSEQFL.

V is TRBV4-2 and J is TRBJ2-3; 11 nucleotides line up with TRBD2. The germline V gene encodes CDR1 LGHNA and CDR2 YNFKEQ. The CDR3 is 19 amino acids. In nucleotides, the CDR3 is TGTTCCATCAGCCAAGTAGGAGGGCTAGCGGGAGGCCTCGGGGATACGCAGTATTTT. Its protein product is CSISQVGGLAGGLGDTQYF.

A note on this clonotype: One junction end disagrees with the germline gene, perhaps due to a read error. The V and J genes are TRBV29-1 and TRBJ2-1; D remains ambiguous. The germline V gene encodes CDR1 SQVTM and CDR2 ANQGSEA. The CDR3 covers 16 residues. The CDR3 sequence is CNVDACLGITYNEQFF. CDR3 nucleotides: TGCAACGTTGACGCCTGTTTGGGGATCACGTACAATGAGCAGTTCTTC.

Regarding this clonotype: The junction departs from the called germline gene at one end, perhaps through a read error. CDR3 sequence (DNA): TGTAGCGTTGGCTCGGATCAGAACACCGGGGAGCTGTTTTTT. Translated: CSVGSDQNTGELFF. This chain uses TRBV29-1 with TRBJ2-2; the D gene is possibly TRBD2 (5 bases). The V gene's germline CDR1 is SQVTM and CDR2 ANQGSEA. This CDR3 has 14 amino acids.

About this clonotype itself: One junction end does not reproduce the germline sequence, and a read error may be involved. This chain uses TRBV11-2 with TRBJ2-3; D remains ambiguous. The CDR3 runs to 13 residues. CDR1 is SGHAT, CDR2 FQNNGV, per germline. CDR3 bases: TGTGCCAACAGCCTAGATCGAGGAGATACGCACTATTTT. It specifies CANSLDRGDTHYF.

Comments on this clonotype: Mismatch with germline at one junction end may stem from a read error. This rearrangement joins TRBV9 to TRBJ2-3; D might be TRBD2 (6 bases). The CDR3 contains 13 residues. Germline CDR1 reads SGDLS; CDR2 reads YYNGEE. The CDR3 sequence is CTSRPSGTDTQYF. CDR3 DNA: TGTACCAGCAGACCTAGCGGCACAGATACGCAGTATTTT. Based on the CDR3 plus reference TRBV9 and TRBJ2-3, the full variable domain is DSGVTQTPKHLITATGQRVTLRCSPRSGDLSVYWYQQSLDQGLQFLIQYYNGEERAKGNILERFSAQQFPDLHSELNLSSLELGDSALYFCTSRPSGTDTQYFGPGTRLTVL.

As concerns this clonotype: Lacking the conserved final phenylalanine or tryptophan, this CDR3 likely reflects a read error. The CDR3 nucleotides read TGTGCCGGCAGCCAGACAGGGTCTGATCAGCCCCAGCATTAT. Amino acids: CAGSQTGSDQPQHY. The genes are TRBV11-2 and TRBJ1-5; 7 bases line up with TRBD1. This CDR3 is 14 amino acids long. Germline V gene data show CDR1 as SGHAT and CDR2 as FQNNGV.

This clonotype was counted ten times or more. This rearrangement joins TRBV29-1 to TRBJ1-2; 9 bases match TRBD1. Germline V gene lookup returns CDR1 SQVTM and CDR2 ANQGSEA. This CDR3 contains 12 residues. V gave up 6 bases and J gave up 6 bases; unmatched junction bases: 5. The CDR3 is CSVGTGSNGYTF. In DNA, the CDR3 is TGCAGCGTGGGGACAGGGAGTAATGGCTACACCTTC.

V is TRBV5-6 and J is TRBJ2-1; D not certain. The CDR3 runs to 13 residues. Trimming pared 2 bases from V and 16 bases from J, leaving 19 bases between. Germline V gene sequence: CDR1 SGHDT, CDR2 YYEEEE. The DNA for the CDR3 is TGTGCCAGCAGCTTCTGGGTTCAAGAGACCCAATTCTTC. Translated, it gives CASSFWVQETQFF.

In its sample, this clonotype was seen a few times. A much bigger clone sits one base away, suggesting this may be a read error. The chain employs TRBV11-1 and TRBJ1-2; D is unresolved. Germline assignment: CDR1 SGHAT and CDR2 FQDESV (reference sequence). Trimming removed 5 bases at V and 4 bases at J, with 14 bases between. This CDR3 region has 14 residues. This CDR3 reads CASSLMESIYGYTF. CDR3 coding DNA: TGTGCCAGCAGCCTTATGGAGAGCATCTATGGCTACACCTTC.

Details on this clonotype: Being one base from a much bigger clone, this may be a read error. The V call is TRBV28, the J call TRBJ1-5; D gene uncertain. V was cut by 6 bases and J by 6 bases, with 6 bases left in between. CDR1 MDHEN and CDR2 SYDVKM come from the germline V gene. The CDR3 extends over 11 amino acids. The DNA of the CDR3 is TGTGCCAGCAGGGGATGTCAGCCCCAGCATTTT. Translation: CASRGCQPQHF. Supplemented by reference TRBV28 and TRBJ1-5, the full variable domain reads DVKVTQSSRYLVKRTGEKVFLECVQDMDHENMFWYRQDPGLGLRLIYFSYDVKMKEKGDIPEGYSVSREKKERFSLILESASTNQTSMYLCASRGCQPQHFGDGTRLSIL.

This clonotype was observed a few times. The chain has TRBV28 and TRBJ2-1; D might be TRBD2 (5 bases). The CDR3 totals 14 residues. Germline lookup yields CDR1 MDHEN and CDR2 SYDVKM. Deletions cut 5 bases from V and 10 bases from J, with 18 bases between. The CDR3 bases are TGTGCCAGCAGTCCCAACGGGGAGTCGTACGAGCAGTTCTTC. It specifies CASSPNGESYEQFF.

With respect to this clonotype: One end of the junction does not line up with germline, which may come from a read error. The rearrangement uses TRBV29-1 and TRBJ2-5, with D possibly matching TRBD2 (5 bases). CDR1 is SQVTM, CDR2 ANQGSEA, per germline. The CDR3 contains 13 residues. CDR3 protein: CSTYSGFQETQYF. The CDR3 region has the DNA TGCAGCACGTATTCGGGATTTCAAGAGACCCAATACTTC.

The J gene is TRBJ2-1, the V gene TRBV11-1; no firm D call. Trimming left V 1 base short and J 1 base short, with 14 bases between. From germline, CDR1 is SGHAT and CDR2 FQDESV (reference sequence). This CDR3 region has 17 residues. The CDR3 reads CASSLGFGELSYNEQFF. The CDR3 bases are TGTGCCAGCAGCTTAGGGTTTGGCGAACTATCCTACAATGAGCAGTTCTTC.